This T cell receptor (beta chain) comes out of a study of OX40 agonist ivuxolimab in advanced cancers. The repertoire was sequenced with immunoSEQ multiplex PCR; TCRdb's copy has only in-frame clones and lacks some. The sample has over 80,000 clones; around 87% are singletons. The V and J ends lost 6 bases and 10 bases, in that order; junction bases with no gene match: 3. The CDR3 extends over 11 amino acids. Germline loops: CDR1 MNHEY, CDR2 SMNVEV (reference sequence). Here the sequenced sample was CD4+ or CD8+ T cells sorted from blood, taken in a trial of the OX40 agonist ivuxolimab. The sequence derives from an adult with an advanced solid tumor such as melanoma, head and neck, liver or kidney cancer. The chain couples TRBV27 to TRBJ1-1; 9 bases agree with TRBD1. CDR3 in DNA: TGTGCCAGCAGAGCGACAGGGGGAGCTTTCTTT. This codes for CASRATGGAFF.